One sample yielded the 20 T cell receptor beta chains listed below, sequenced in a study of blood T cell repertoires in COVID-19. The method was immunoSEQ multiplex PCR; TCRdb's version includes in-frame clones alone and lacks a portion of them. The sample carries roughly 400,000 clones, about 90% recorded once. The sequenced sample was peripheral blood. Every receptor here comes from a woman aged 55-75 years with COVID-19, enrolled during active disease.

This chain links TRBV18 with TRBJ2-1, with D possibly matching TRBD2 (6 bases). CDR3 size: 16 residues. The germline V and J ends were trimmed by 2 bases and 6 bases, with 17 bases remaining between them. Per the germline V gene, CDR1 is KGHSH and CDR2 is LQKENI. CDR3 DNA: TGTGCCAGCTCACCATCGTTACGGGACTTCGCCAATGAGCAGTTCTTC. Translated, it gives CASSPSLRDFANEQFF.

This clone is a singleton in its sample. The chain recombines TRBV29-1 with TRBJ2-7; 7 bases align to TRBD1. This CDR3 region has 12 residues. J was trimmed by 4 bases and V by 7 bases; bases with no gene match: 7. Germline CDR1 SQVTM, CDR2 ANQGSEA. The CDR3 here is CSGGTEAYEQYF. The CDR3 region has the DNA TGCAGCGGAGGGACAGAGGCTTACGAGCAGTACTTC.

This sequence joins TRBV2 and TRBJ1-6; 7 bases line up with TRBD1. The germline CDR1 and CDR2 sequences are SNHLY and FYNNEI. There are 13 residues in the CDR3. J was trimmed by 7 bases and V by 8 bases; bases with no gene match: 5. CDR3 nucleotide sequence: TGTGCCAGCGGTCTCAGGGGGAATTCACCCCTCCACTTT. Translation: CASGLRGNSPLHF.

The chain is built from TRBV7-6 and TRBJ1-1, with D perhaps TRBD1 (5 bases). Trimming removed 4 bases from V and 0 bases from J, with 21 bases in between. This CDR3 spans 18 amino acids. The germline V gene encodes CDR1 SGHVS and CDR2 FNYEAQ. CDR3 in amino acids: CASSSDQLGGSLNTEAFF. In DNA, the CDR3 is TGTGCCAGCAGCTCCGATCAACTGGGGGGGAGCTTGAACACTGAAGCTTTCTTT.

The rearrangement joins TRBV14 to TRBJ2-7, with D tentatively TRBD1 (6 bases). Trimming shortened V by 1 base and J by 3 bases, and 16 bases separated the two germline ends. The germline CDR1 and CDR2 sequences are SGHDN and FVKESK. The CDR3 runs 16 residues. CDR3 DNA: TGTGCCAGCAGCCAAGTTGGGGCAGGGGCTAGCTACGAGCAGTACTTC. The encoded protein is CASSQVGAGASYEQYF. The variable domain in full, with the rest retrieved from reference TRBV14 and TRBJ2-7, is EAGVTQFPSHSVIEKGQTVTLRCDPISGHDNLYWYRRVMGKEIKFLLHFVKESKQDESGMPNNRFLAERTGGTYSTLKVQPAELEDSGVYFCASSQVGAGASYEQYFGPGTRLTVT.

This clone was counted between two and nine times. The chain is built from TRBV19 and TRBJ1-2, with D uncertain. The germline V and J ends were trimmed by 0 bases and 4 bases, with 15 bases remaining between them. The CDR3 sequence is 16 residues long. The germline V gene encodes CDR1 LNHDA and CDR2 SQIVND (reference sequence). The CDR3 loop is CASSIDHNSPSYGYTF. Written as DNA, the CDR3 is TGTGCCAGTAGTATAGATCATAACAGCCCGTCCTATGGCTACACCTTC.

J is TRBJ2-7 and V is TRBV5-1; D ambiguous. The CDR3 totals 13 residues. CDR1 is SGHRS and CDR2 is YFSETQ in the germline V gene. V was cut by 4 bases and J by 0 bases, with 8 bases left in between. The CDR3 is CASSLTDSYEQYF. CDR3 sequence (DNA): TGCGCCAGCAGCCTGACTGACTCCTACGAGCAGTACTTC. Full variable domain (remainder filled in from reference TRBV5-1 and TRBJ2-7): KAGVTQTPRYLIKTRGQQVTLSCSPISGHRSVSWYQQTPGQGLQFLFEYFSETQRNKGNFPGRFSGRQFSNSRSEMNVSTLELGDSALYLCASSLTDSYEQYFGPGTRLTVT.

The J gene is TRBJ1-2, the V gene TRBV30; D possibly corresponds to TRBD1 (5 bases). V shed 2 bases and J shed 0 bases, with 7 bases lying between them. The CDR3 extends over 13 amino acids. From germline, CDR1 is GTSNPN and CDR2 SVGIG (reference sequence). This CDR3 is CAWSPGTNYGYTF. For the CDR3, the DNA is TGTGCCTGGAGTCCAGGGACTAACTATGGCTACACCTTC.

Here the CDR3 reads CASSMQGDDTEAFF. The CDR3 DNA reads TGTGCCAGCAGCATGCAGGGGGATGACACTGAAGCTTTCTTT. The chain has TRBV7-3 and TRBJ1-1; 7 nucleotides agree with TRBD1. From germline, CDR1 is SGHTA and CDR2 FQGTGA. J was trimmed by 3 bases and V by 5 bases; bases with no gene match: 6. The CDR3 has 14 residues.

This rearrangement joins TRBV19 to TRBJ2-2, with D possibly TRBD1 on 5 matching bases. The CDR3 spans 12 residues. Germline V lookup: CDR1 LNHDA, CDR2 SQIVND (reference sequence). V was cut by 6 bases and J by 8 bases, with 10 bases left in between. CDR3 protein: CASSQGAGELFF. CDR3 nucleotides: TGTGCCAGTAGCCAAGGGGCAGGGGAGCTGTTTTTT.

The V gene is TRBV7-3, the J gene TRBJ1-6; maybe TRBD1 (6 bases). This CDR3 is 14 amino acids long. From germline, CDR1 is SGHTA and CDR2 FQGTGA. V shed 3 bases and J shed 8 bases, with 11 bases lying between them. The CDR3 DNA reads TGTGCCAGCAGCTTGGGGGGGCCAGATTCACCCCTCCACTTT. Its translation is CASSLGGPDSPLHF.

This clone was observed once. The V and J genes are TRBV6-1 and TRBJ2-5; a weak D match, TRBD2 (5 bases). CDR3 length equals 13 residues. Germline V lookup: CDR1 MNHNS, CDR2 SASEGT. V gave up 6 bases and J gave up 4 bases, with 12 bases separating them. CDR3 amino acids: CASRPDYLETQYF. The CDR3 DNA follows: TGTGCCAGCAGACCCGACTATCTAGAGACCCAGTACTTC.

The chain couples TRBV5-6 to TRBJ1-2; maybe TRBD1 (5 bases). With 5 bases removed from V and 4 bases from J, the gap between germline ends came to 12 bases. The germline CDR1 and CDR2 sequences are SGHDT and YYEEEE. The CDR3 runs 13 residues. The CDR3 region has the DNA TGTGCCAGCAGAACAGGATCGTCCTATGGCTACACCTTC. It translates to CASRTGSSYGYTF. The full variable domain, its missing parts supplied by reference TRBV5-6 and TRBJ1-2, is DAGVTQSPTHLIKTRGQQVTLRCSPKSGHDTVSWYQQALGQGPQFIFQYYEEEERQRGNFPDRFSGHQFPNYSSELNVNALLLGDSALYLCASRTGSSYGYTFGSGTRLTVV.

Written as DNA, the CDR3 is TGTGCCAGCAAAATGGGAGGGGTTAGCAATCAGCCCCAGCATTTT. This sequence encodes CASKMGGVSNQPQHF. V usage is TRBV19 and J usage is TRBJ1-5, with a tentative D call TRBD1 (5 bases). V lost 9 bases and J 0 bases, leaving 15 bases between the germline ends. CDR1 is LNHDA, CDR2 SQIVND, per germline (reference sequence). This CDR3 contains 15 residues.

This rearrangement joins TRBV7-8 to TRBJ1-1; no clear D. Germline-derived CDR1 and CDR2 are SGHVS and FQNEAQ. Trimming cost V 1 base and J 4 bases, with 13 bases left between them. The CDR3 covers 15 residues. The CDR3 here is CASSLGSGLGTEAFF. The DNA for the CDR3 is TGTGCCAGCAGCTTAGGCTCAGGTTTGGGCACTGAAGCTTTCTTT.

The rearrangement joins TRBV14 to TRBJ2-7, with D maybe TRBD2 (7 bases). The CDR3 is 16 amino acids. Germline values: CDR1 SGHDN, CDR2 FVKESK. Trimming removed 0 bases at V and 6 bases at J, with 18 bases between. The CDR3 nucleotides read TGTGCCAGCAGCCAAGAAGGCAGGGTCGGGGGGCGCGAGCAGTACTTC. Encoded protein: CASSQEGRVGGREQYF. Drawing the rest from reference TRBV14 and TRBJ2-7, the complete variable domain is EAGVTQFPSHSVIEKGQTVTLRCDPISGHDNLYWYRRVMGKEIKFLLHFVKESKQDESGMPNNRFLAERTGGTYSTLKVQPAELEDSGVYFCASSQEGRVGGREQYFGPGTRLTVT.

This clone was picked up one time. Here the CDR3 DNA reads TGTGCCAGCAGTTCACGGGCCCTTCGCGGGCAGGCTGAAGCTTTCTTT. The encoded protein is CASSSRALRGQAEAFF. The chain is built from TRBV6-6 and TRBJ1-1; D gene ambiguous. From germline, CDR1 is MNHNY and CDR2 SVGAGI (reference sequence). The CDR3 covers 16 residues. V lost 4 bases and J 6 bases, leaving 21 bases between the germline ends.

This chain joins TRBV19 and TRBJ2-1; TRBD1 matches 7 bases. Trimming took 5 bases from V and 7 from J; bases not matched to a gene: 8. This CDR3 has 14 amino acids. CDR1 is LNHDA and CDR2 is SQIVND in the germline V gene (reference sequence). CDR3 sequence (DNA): TGTGCCAGTAGTGTCGACAGGGCCGGGAATGAGCAGTTCTTC. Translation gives CASSVDRAGNEQFF.

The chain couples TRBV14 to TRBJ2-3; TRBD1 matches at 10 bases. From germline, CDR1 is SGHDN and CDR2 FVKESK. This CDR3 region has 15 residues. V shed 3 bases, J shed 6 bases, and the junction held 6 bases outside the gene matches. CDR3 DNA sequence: TGTGCCAGCAGCCAGAGACAGGGGGCTGGGGATACGCAGTATTTT. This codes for CASSQRQGAGDTQYF.

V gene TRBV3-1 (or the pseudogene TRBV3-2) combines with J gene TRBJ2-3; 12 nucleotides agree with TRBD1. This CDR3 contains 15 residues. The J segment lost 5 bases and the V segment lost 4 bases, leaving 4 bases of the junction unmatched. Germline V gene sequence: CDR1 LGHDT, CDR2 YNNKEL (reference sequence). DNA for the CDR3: TGTGCCAGCAGCCGTGGGACAGGGGGCGTAGATACGCAGTATTTT. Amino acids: CASSRGTGGVDTQYF.